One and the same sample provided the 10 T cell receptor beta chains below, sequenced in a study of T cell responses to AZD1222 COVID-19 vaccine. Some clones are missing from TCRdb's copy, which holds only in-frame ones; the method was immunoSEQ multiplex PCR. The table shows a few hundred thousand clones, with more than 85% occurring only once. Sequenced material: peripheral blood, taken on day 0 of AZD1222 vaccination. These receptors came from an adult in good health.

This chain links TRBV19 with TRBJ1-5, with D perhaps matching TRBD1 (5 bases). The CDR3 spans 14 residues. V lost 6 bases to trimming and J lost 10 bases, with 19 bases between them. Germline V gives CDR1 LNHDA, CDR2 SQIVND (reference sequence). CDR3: CASRIDSSEGPQHF. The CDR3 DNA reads TGTGCCAGTAGGATCGACAGTTCCGAGGGCCCCCAGCATTTT.

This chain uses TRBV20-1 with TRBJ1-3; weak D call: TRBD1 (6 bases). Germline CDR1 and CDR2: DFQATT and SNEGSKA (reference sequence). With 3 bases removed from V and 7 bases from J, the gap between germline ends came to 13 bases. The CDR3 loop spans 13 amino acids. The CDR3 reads CSASQGGGNTIYF. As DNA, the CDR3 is TGCAGTGCTAGTCAGGGTGGGGGCAACACCATATATTTT.

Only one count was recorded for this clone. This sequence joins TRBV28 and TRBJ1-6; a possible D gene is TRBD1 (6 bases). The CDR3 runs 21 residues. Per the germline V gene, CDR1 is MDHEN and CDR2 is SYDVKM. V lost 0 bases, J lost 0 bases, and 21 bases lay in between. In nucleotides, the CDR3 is TGTGCCAGCAGTTTATGGAGGGGGAGCCGGGTGCCGGGCTCCTATAATTCACCCCTCCACTTT. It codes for CASSLWRGSRVPGSYNSPLHF. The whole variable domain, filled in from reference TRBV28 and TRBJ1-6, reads DVKVTQSSRYLVKRTGEKVFLECVQDMDHENMFWYRQDPGLGLRLIYFSYDVKMKEKGDIPEGYSVSREKKERFSLILESASTNQTSMYLCASSLWRGSRVPGSYNSPLHFGNGTRLTVT.

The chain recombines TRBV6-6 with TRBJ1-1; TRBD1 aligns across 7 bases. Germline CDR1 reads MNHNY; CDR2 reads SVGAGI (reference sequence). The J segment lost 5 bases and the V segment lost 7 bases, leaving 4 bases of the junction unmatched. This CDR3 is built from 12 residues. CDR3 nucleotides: TGTGCCAGCACTCAGGGGGGAACTGAAGCTTTCTTT. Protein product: CASTQGGTEAFF.

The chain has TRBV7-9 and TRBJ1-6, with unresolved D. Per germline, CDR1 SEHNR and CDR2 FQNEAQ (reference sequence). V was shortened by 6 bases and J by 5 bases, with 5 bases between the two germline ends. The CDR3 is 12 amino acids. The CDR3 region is CASSPNNSPLHF. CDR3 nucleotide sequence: TGTGCCAGCAGTCCCAATAATTCACCCCTCCACTTT.

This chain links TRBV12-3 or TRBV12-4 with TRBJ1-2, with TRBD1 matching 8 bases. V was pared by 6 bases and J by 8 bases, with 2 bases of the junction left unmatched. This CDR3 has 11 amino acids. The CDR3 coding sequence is TGTGCCAGCAGGGACAGGGCGGGCTACACCTTC. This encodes CASRDRAGYTF.

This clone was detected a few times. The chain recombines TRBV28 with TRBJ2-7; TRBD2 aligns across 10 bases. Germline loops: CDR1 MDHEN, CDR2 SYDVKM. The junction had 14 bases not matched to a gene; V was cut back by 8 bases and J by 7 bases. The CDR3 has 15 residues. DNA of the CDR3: TGTGCCAGCCTAAGTAGTGCGGGGACTAGCGAAGAGCAGTACTTC. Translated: CASLSSAGTSEEQYF.

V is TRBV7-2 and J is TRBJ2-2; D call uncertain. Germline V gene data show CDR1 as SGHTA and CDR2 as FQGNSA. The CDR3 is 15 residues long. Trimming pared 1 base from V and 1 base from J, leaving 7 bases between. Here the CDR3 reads CASSLGPGNTGELFF. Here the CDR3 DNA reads TGTGCCAGCAGCTTAGGTCCAGGGAACACCGGGGAGCTGTTTTTT.

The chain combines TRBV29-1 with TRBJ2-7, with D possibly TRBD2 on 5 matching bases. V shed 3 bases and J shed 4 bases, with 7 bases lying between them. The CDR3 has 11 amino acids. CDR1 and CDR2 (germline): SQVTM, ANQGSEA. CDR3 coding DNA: TGCAGCGTTGAGCGCGGGTACGAGCAGTACTTC. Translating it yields CSVERGYEQYF.

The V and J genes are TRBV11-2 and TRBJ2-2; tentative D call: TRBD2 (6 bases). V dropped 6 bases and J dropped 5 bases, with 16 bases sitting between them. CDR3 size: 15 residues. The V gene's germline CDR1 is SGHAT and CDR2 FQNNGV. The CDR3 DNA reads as TGTGCCAGCAGGCACCTGGAGGGGAAGACCGGGGAGCTGTTTTTT. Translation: CASRHLEGKTGELFF.